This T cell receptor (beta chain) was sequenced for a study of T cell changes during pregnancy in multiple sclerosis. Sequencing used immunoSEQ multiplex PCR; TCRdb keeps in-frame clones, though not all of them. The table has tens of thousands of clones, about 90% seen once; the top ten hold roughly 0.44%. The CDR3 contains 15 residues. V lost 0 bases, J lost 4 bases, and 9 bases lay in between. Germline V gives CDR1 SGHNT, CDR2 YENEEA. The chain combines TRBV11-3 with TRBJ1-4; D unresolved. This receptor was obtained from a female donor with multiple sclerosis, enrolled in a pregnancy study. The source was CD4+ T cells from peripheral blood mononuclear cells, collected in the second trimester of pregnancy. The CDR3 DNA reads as TGTGCCAGCAGCTTAGAAGGAGCCAATAATGAAAAACTGTTTTTT. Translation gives CASSLEGANNEKLFF.